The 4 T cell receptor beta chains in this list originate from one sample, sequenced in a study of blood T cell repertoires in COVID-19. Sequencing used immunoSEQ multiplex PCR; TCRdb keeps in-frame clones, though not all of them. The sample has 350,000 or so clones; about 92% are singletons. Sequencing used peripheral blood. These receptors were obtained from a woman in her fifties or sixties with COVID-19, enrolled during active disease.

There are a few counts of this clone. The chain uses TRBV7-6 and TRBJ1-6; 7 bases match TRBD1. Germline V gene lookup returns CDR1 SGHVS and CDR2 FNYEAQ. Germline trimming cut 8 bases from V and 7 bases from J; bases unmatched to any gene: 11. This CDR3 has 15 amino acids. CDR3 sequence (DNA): TGTGCCAGCGCCCGGGAGGGGGCGAGGAATTCACCCCTCCACTTT. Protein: CASAREGARNSPLHF.

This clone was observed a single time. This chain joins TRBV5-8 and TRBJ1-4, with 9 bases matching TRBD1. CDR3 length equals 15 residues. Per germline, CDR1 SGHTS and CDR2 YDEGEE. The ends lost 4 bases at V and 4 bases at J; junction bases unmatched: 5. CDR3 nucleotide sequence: TGTGCCAGCAGCCAAGGGACAGGGCTTAATGAAAAACTGTTTTTT. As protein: CASSQGTGLNEKLFF.

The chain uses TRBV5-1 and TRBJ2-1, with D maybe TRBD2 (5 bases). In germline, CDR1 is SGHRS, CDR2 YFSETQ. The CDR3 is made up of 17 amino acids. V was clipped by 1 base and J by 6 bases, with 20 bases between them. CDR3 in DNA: TGCGCCAGCAGCTTGTCGCCTTGGCCCGGGGAAGGCAATGAGCAGTTCTTC. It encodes CASSLSPWPGEGNEQFF.

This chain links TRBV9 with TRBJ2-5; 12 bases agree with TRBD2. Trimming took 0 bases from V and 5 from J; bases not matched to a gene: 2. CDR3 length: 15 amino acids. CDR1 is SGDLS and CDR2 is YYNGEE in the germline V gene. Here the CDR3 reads CASSVVGTSGETQYF. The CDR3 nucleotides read TGTGCCAGCAGCGTAGTGGGGACTAGCGGGGAGACCCAGTACTTC.